Given below is one TCR beta chain in context. Produced via immunoSEQ multiplex PCR; TCRdb's table is partial and in-frame only. The data show roughly 30,000 clones, around nine tenths seen once. This CDR3 has 15 residues. J lost 0 bases, V lost 5 bases, and 7 bases had no gene match. CDR1 is SGHVS, CDR2 FNYEAQ, per germline. Enrollment shut out patients with autoimmune disease history or systemic immunosuppression. The sampling schedule covered blood at baseline, cycle 4 day 1, and cycle 7 day 1. The sample belongs to a study of OX40 agonist ivuxolimab in advanced cancers. Overall study context: Patients achieving partial responses numbered three: one hepatocellular carcinoma case and two cutaneous melanoma cases.

The material was CD4+ or CD8+ T cells sorted from blood, obtained in a trial of the OX40 agonist ivuxolimab. This rearrangement joins TRBV7-6 to TRBJ2-7; 7 bases map to TRBD1. The sequence was collected from an adult with an advanced solid tumor such as melanoma, head and neck, liver or kidney cancer. CDR3 protein: CASSQTGPLSYEQYF. The CDR3, as DNA: TGTGCCAGCAGCCAGACAGGGCCCCTCTCCTACGAGCAGTACTTC.